This T cell receptor beta chain was identified in a study of blood T cell repertoires in COVID-19 (dated by TCRdb to 2020 to 2022). As for the study more broadly: The collaborator samples originated in the United States, Italy and Spain and spanned the acute and convalescent phases of COVID-19. The material from the prospective study consisted of cDNA or gDNA derived from T cells, B-cell-depleted T cells, or PBMCs. Deeply sampled blood TCRbeta repertoires from subjects exposed to, actively infected with, or recovered from COVID-19 were included in the dataset. The repertoires were released in a freely available public database intended as a resource for research on the immune response to SARS-CoV-2. The samples were drawn from the first 160 participants of the ongoing ImmuneRACE study and from about 1,200 subjects provided by 6 global collaborators. Nearly every sample came with metadata listing a de-identified subject ID, COVID-19 status, age in years and sex. Where available, HLA class I and class II types were taken from metadata supplied by the sample provider and were not determined by assay-based typing.

The immunoSEQ Assay, a bias-controlled multiplex PCR, was used to amplify TCRbeta CDR3 regions from genomic DNA. Turning to the authors' computational methods: Nucleated cell counts per sample were estimated from amplification of reference gene primers within the assay. To quantify the absolute abundance of each unique TCRbeta CDR3 rearrangement, sequence reads were collapsed and filtered. For each sample, productive Simpson clonality was calculated as the square root of Simpson's diversity index across productive rearrangements. TCRdb mirrors the immuneACCESS table, restricted to in-frame sequences. Some clones are absent from its copies; in checked studies, under half trace to an unresolved V gene, and the reason for the others is unknown. From that table come the V and J calls and clone size; the DNA was used to work out D and trimming. The sample table holds over 60,000 clones, of which more than 75% were seen once. About 1.3% of the sample belongs to the ten largest clones.

The study at large found these results: How much clinical and demographic metadata was included differed by source and by participant, and the metadata was provided uncurated.

V was cut back by 5 bases and J by 8 bases, leaving a gap of 21 bases between them. From the germline V gene, CDR1 is SNHLY and CDR2 is FYNNEI. Its CDR3 holds 15 amino acids, cysteine through phenylalanine. The only DNA kept is the CDR3, 45 bases in frame from the first base. For this clone: This clone's antigen is unknown. The sample holds no much larger clone one base away, and base qualities are not on file.

Whole blood was collected in K2EDTA tubes by collaborating institutions according to the institutions' own protocols. For TCRbeta analysis, collaborator samples were shipped as frozen whole blood, as isolated PBMCs, or as DNA extracted from either sample type. The material sequenced was peripheral blood. This chain joins TRBV2 to TRBJ1-2; possibly the D gene is TRBD1, per 5 matching bases. The receptor comes from a man in his fifties or sixties with acute or convalescent COVID-19. The nucleotides read TGTGCCAGCAGTACCTCAATCGGGCGGGGGAGCGGCTACACCTTC. This codes for CASSTSIGRGSGYTF.